The 16 T cell receptor beta chains below were found in one sample sequenced in a study of blood T cell repertoires in COVID-19 (dated by TCRdb to 2018 to 2020). Libraries were constructed by the immunoSEQ multiplex PCR assay. TCRdb limited this immuneACCESS table to in-frame rearrangements with V and J called. A share of clones is missing; checked studies link under half to unresolved V genes, and the rest is unexplained. The sample table shows about 270,000 clones, and nearly 90% are seen once. The ten largest clones represent under 2.5% of the sample. Sequencing used PBMCs or T cells enriched from blood (not recorded which). Receptors originate from a woman aged 60-75 years who had recovered from COVID-19.

The table lists this clone with a count of one. The chain combines TRBV30 with TRBJ1-4; D not resolved. Germline V gives CDR1 GTSNPN, CDR2 SVGIG (reference sequence). With 4 bases removed from V and 4 bases from J, the gap between germline ends came to 10 bases. This CDR3 has 13 amino acids. The CDR3 DNA follows: TGTGCCTGGACCCTACCGGTTAATGAAAAACTGTTTTTT. This gives the protein CAWTLPVNEKLFF.

This chain joins TRBV24-1 and TRBJ2-2; 7 bases agree with TRBD2. This CDR3 is built from 13 residues. Germline V gene sequence: CDR1 KGHDR, CDR2 SFDVKD. V dropped 5 bases and J dropped 5; count of bases not matched to a gene: 1. The DNA for the CDR3 is TGTGCCACCAGTGTGGGGGGGACCGGGGAGCTGTTTTTT. This gives the protein CATSVGGTGELFF.

The CDR3 coding sequence is TGTGCCAGCACCCCCTCGCGGGGGACCCCGTCATTCTTT. It specifies CASTPSRGTPSFF. V usage is TRBV25-1 and J usage is TRBJ1-1; D might be TRBD1 (5 bases). Germline V CDR1 and CDR2: MGHDK, SYGVNS. The CDR3 length is 13 residues. V was shortened by 7 bases and J by 14 bases, with 23 bases between the two germline ends. The variable domain in full, completed from reference TRBV25-1 and TRBJ1-1, reads EADIYQTPRYLVIGTGKKITLECSQTMGHDKMYWYQQDPGMELHLIHYSYGVNSTEKGDLSSESTVSRIRTEHFPLTLESARPSHTSQYLCASTPSRGTPSFFGQGTRLTVV.

The V gene is TRBV6-4, the J gene TRBJ2-1; TRBD2 matches at 12 bases. With 8 bases clipped from V and 8 bases from J, the junction kept 7 bases outside the gene matches. Germline CDR1 and CDR2: MRHNA and SNTAGT. The CDR3 runs to 14 residues. CDR3 sequence: CASSLAGGLDEQFF. The CDR3 DNA is TGTGCCAGCTCGCTAGCGGGGGGGCTGGATGAGCAGTTCTTC.

This clone was detected once. The chain uses TRBV24-1 and TRBJ2-3; TRBD2 matches at 7 bases. The CDR3 has 14 amino acids. Germline CDR1 reads KGHDR; CDR2 reads SFDVKD. With 2 bases clipped from V and 6 bases from J, the junction kept 4 bases outside the gene matches. CDR3 in DNA: TGTGCCACCAGTGATTGGGGGAGGGCGGATACGCAGTATTTT. Encoded protein: CATSDWGRADTQYF.

The rearrangement uses TRBV18 and TRBJ2-7; 10 bases align to TRBD1. J was trimmed by 6 bases and V by 3 bases; bases with no gene match: 5. The CDR3 has 14 residues. CDR1 is KGHSH and CDR2 is LQKENI in the germline V gene. Here the CDR3 DNA reads TGTGCCAGCTCACCTGGGACAGGGGCGAGCGAGCAGTACTTC. Protein sequence: CASSPGTGASEQYF.

The gene calls are TRBV20-1 and TRBJ2-1; 9 nucleotides match TRBD2. The CDR3 sequence is 15 residues long. The germline gives CDR1 DFQATT, CDR2 SNEGSKA (reference sequence). Losses at the gene ends were 3 bases for V and 2 bases for J; bases not matched to a gene: 5. DNA of the CDR3: TGCAGTGCTAGTACTAGCGGGTATACCTACAATGAGCAGTTCTTC. Translated: CSASTSGYTYNEQFF.

The rearrangement uses TRBV3-1 (or the pseudogene TRBV3-2) and TRBJ1-4, with 8 bases matching TRBD1. CDR1 and CDR2 (germline): LGHDT, YNNKEL (reference sequence). Trimming removed 6 bases from V and 6 bases from J; junction bases left unmatched: 6. The CDR3 consists of 14 residues. CDR3 region: CASRQQGDDEKLFF. In DNA form, the CDR3 reads TGTGCCAGCAGACAACAGGGGGACGATGAAAAACTGTTTTTT.

The chain combines TRBV5-1 with TRBJ2-1, with 13 bases identical to TRBD2. V trimming: 0 bases; J trimming: 10 bases; junction bases outside the gene matches: 4. Germline CDR1 reads SGHRS; CDR2 reads YFSETQ. The CDR3 spans 15 residues. In DNA form, the CDR3 reads TGCGCCAGCAGCTTGGGACTAGCGGGAGGCCGAGAGCAGTTCTTC. It codes for CASSLGLAGGREQFF.

This clone was observed a single time. The chain has TRBV3-1 (or the pseudogene TRBV3-2) and TRBJ1-1; no clear D gene. Germline V gives CDR1 LGHDT, CDR2 YNNKEL (reference sequence). Deletions cut 2 bases from V and 5 bases from J, with 12 bases between. This CDR3 has 14 residues. Here the CDR3 DNA reads TGTGCCAGCAGCCAACCAGGTCCGGGGACTGAAGCTTTCTTT. Encoded protein: CASSQPGPGTEAFF.

CDR3 nucleotides: TGTGCCAGCAGTTCTAGCGGAATTCAGAGTCAGGCCCAGTACTTC. It encodes CASSSSGIQSQAQYF. The chain combines TRBV28 with TRBJ2-5; 7 bases align to TRBD2. V lost 4 bases and J lost 9; bases outside the gene matches: 14. The length of the CDR3 is 15 residues. The germline V gene encodes CDR1 MDHEN and CDR2 SYDVKM.

In regard to this clone: One end of the junction fails to match germline, which may point to a read error. The rearrangement uses TRBV7-7 and TRBJ2-1, with 7 bases fitting TRBD1. The CDR3 has 15 residues. Germline V gene sequence: CDR1 SSHAT, CDR2 FNYEAQ (reference sequence). CDR3 coding DNA: TGTGCTAGCAGCCCACAACAGGGGTCCTACAATGAGCAGTTCTTC. Translating it yields CASSPQQGSYNEQFF. Looking up the rest from reference TRBV7-7 and TRBJ2-1 gives the full variable domain: GAGVSQSPRYKVTKRGQDVTLRCDPISSHATLYWYQQALGQGPEFLTYFNYEAQPDKSGLPSDRFSAERPEGSISTLTIQRTEQRDSAMYRCASSPQQGSYNEQFFGPGTRLTVL.

This clone appeared once. The chain links TRBV5-1 to TRBJ2-7; D is possibly TRBD1 (5 bases). The V gene's germline CDR1 is SGHRS and CDR2 YFSETQ. This CDR3 spans 15 amino acids. V was cut by 6 bases and J by 7 bases, with 23 bases left in between. This CDR3 is CASTRTGEPREEQYF. For the CDR3, the DNA is TGCGCCAGCACAAGAACAGGAGAACCCCGAGAAGAGCAGTACTTC.

V and J are TRBV28 and TRBJ1-3, with a possible D match to TRBD1 (6 bases). CDR3 length equals 16 residues. The germline V gene encodes CDR1 MDHEN and CDR2 SYDVKM. V was trimmed by 4 bases and J by 0 bases, leaving 13 bases between them. The CDR3 protein is CASSSWTASSGNTIYF. The CDR3 coding sequence is TGTGCCAGCAGTTCCTGGACAGCAAGCTCTGGAAACACCATATATTTT.

J is TRBJ1-3 and V is TRBV5-1, with D perhaps TRBD1 (6 bases). The CDR3 sequence is 14 residues long. Germline CDR1 reads SGHRS; CDR2 reads YFSETQ. V shed 0 bases and J shed 8 bases, with 12 bases lying between them. CDR3 region: CASSLGGQVDTIYF. The CDR3 bases are TGCGCCAGCAGCTTGGGGGGGCAGGTGGACACCATATATTTT.

This sequence joins TRBV28 and TRBJ2-1; 13 bases map to TRBD2. The V segment lost 10 bases and the J segment 8 bases; nucleotides outside the gene matches: 5. The CDR3 extends over 13 amino acids. From germline, CDR1 is MDHEN and CDR2 SYDVKM. The chain's CDR3 is CAISLAGGDEQFF. In DNA form, the CDR3 reads TGTGCCATCTCACTAGCGGGGGGGGATGAGCAGTTCTTC. Drawing the rest from reference TRBV28 and TRBJ2-1, the complete variable domain is DVKVTQSSRYLVKRTGEKVFLECVQDMDHENMFWYRQDPGLGLRLIYFSYDVKMKEKGDIPEGYSVSREKKERFSLILESASTNQTSMYLCAISLAGGDEQFFGPGTRLTVL.